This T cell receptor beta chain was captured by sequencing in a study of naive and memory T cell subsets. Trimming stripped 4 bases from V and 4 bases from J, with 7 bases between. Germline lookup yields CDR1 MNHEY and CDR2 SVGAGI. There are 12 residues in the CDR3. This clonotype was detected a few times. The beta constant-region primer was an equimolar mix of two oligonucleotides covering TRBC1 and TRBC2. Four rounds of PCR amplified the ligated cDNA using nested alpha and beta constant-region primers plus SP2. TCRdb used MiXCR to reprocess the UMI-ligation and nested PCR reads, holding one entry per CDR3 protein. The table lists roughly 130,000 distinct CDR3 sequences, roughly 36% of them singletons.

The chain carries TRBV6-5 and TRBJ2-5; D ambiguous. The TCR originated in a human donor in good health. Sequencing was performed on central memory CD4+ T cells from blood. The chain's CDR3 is CASSLDRETQYF. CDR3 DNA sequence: TGTGCCAGCAGTTTGGATCGAGAGACCCAGTACTTC.